This is a list of T cell receptor beta chains from one sample in a study of human thymus T cells. The method was immunoSEQ multiplex PCR; TCRdb's version includes in-frame clones alone and lacks a portion of them. The table has 120,000 or so clones, 90% to 95% seen once; the top ten hold around 0.024%. Material for sequencing was thymus tissue. The source is a boy under two years old with a congenital heart defect but otherwise immunologically healthy. CDR3s include the opening cysteine and the closing phenylalanine or tryptophan. D genes are given only for firm matches. Clone size is stated in some rows and not others, as once, few, many or a class when expanded.

V gene,J gene,D gene,clone size,CDR3 length,CDR3 protein,CDR3 DNA
TRBV5-4,TRBJ1-2,-,-,15,CASSFEMSFSYGYTF,TGTGCCAGCAGCTTCGAAATGTCCTTCTCCTATGGCTACACCTTC
TRBV5-1,TRBJ2-2,-,once,16,CASSFVVRRGTGELFF,TGCGCCAGCAGCTTCGTCGTCAGAAGAGGCACCGGGGAGCTGTTTTTT
TRBV29-1,TRBJ1-1,-,-,13,CSVDGDMNTEAFF,TGCAGCGTCGACGGAGACATGAACACTGAAGCTTTCTTT
TRBV9,TRBJ2-1,TRBD2,-,17,CASSPEPIAGSYNEQFF,TGTGCCAGCAGCCCCGAGCCGATAGCGGGGTCCTACAATGAGCAGTTCTTC
TRBV15,TRBJ2-1,TRBD1,-,16,CATSGTEGAQDNEQFF,TGTGCCACCAGCGGCACCGAGGGGGCGCAGGACAATGAGCAGTTCTTC
TRBV9,TRBJ2-7,TRBD2,-,14,CASSSSGGRGEQYF,TGTGCCAGCAGTTCCAGCGGGGGACGGGGGGAGCAGTACTTC
TRBV30,TRBJ2-7,-,-,9,CAWAYEQYF,TGTGCCTGGGCCTACGAGCAGTACTTC
TRBV5-1,TRBJ1-5,-,-,14,CASSLGGRNQPQHF,TGCGCCAGCAGCTTGGGCGGAAGGAATCAGCCCCAGCATTTT
TRBV4-3,TRBJ2-1,TRBD2,-,17,CASSQGPKRGVYNEQFF,TGCGCCAGCAGCCAAGGGCCAAAGCGGGGGGTATACAATGAGCAGTTCTTC
TRBV6-5,TRBJ1-2,TRBD1,-,14,CASSHSRDSNGYTF,TGTGCCAGCAGCCACTCCCGGGACAGCAATGGCTACACCTTC
TRBV7-2,TRBJ1-2,-,-,12,CASSLFNYGYTF,TGTGCCAGCAGCTTGTTTAACTATGGCTACACCTTC
TRBV7-2,TRBJ1-2,-,-,15,CASSFCPEANYGYTF,TGTGCCAGCAGCTTTTGCCCAGAGGCTAACTATGGCTACACCTTC
TRBV6-6,TRBJ2-7,-,-,13,CASSPGPPYEQYF,TGTGCCAGCAGTCCCGGGCCCCCCTACGAGCAGTACTTC
TRBV11-3,TRBJ2-7,TRBD1,-,12,CASSSEDRVPYF,TGTGCCAGCAGCTCGGAAGACAGGGTTCCGTACTTC
TRBV5-1,TRBJ1-4,TRBD1,once,18,CASSPTGQGARSNEKLFF,TGCGCCAGCAGCCCCACGGGACAGGGGGCGCGTTCTAATGAAAAACTGTTTTTT
TRBV28,TRBJ1-4,-,-,11,CASWGWEKLFF,TGTGCCAGTTGGGGTTGGGAAAAACTGTTTTTT
TRBV28,TRBJ1-3,-,-,12,CASRFSGNTIYF,TGTGCCAGTCGGTTTTCTGGAAACACCATATATTTT
TRBV7-8,TRBJ2-5,-,once,14,CASSSAGDGETQYF,TGTGCCAGCAGCTCCGCAGGGGACGGAGAGACCCAGTACTTC
TRBV5-5,TRBJ1-5,-,-,18,CASSPDNRQPSGNQPQHF,TGTGCCAGCAGCCCCGATAACAGACAGCCCTCTGGGAATCAGCCCCAGCATTTT
TRBV2,TRBJ2-1,TRBD2,-,16,CASSSQTSGGEGEQFF,TGTGCCAGCAGCTCCCAAACTAGCGGGGGGGAAGGTGAGCAGTTCTTC
TRBV19,TRBJ2-1,-,once,14,CARVQGGSYNEQFF,TGTGCCAGGGTACAGGGAGGTTCTTACAATGAGCAGTTCTTC
TRBV4-2,TRBJ2-7,-,-,15,CASSQEVAGGSEQYF,TGTGCCAGCAGCCAGGAGGTTGCAGGGGGGAGCGAGCAGTACTTC
TRBV7-2,TRBJ1-1,-,-,11,CASSGNTEAFF,TGTGCCAGCAGCGGGAACACTGAAGCTTTCTTT
TRBV4-3,TRBJ1-4,-,-,17,CASSQVFDPASNEKLFF,TGCGCCAGCAGCCAAGTTTTTGATCCAGCCTCTAATGAAAAACTGTTTTTT
TRBV5-1,TRBJ2-5,TRBD2,once,20,CASTLGATGLAGVHQETQYF,TGCGCCAGCACATTGGGGGCGACTGGACTAGCGGGGGTTCACCAAGAGACCCAGTACTTC
TRBV4-2,TRBJ1-2,-,few,14,CASSPKRLPYGYTF,TGTGCCAGCAGCCCCAAGAGGCTCCCCTATGGCTACACCTTC
TRBV5-4,TRBJ1-3,-,-,14,CASSTRQAGNTIYF,TGTGCCAGCAGCACTAGACAGGCTGGAAACACCATATATTTT
TRBV29-1,TRBJ1-2,TRBD1,-,18,CSVLNNHSNGGQSYGYTF,TGCAGCGTCCTGAATAACCACAGTAACGGGGGACAGTCCTATGGCTACACCTTC
TRBV7-6,TRBJ2-1,TRBD2,-,19,CASSLDGLAGGVTYNEQFF,TGTGCCAGCAGCTTAGATGGGCTAGCGGGGGGGGTAACCTACAATGAGCAGTTCTTC
TRBV2,TRBJ1-2,TRBD1,-,14,CASSFRDRGYGYTF,TGTGCCAGCAGCTTCAGGGACAGGGGATATGGCTACACCTTC
TRBV5-4,TRBJ2-5,-,-,16,CASTSGGSRGWETQYF,TGTGCCAGCACCTCGGGGGGAAGCAGGGGATGGGAGACCCAGTACTTC
TRBV15,TRBJ1-2,-,-,15,CATSRGRRGLYGYTF,TGTGCCACCAGCAGAGGTCGGAGAGGGCTCTATGGCTACACCTTC
TRBV7-3,TRBJ2-3,TRBD2,-,16,CASSLSGGESIDTQYF,TGTGCCAGCAGCCTTAGCGGGGGGGAAAGCATAGATACGCAGTATTTT
TRBV28,TRBJ1-2,-,-,14,CASSFSGSNYGYTF,TGTGCCAGCAGTTTTAGCGGATCTAACTATGGCTACACCTTC
TRBV5-1,TRBJ2-5,TRBD2,-,15,CASSSRGGAQETQYF,TGCGCCAGCAGCTCTCGCGGGGGGGCCCAAGAGACCCAGTACTTC
TRBV7-2,TRBJ2-7,TRBD1,-,17,CASSLLSLDRGAHEQYF,TGTGCCAGCAGCTTACTCTCACTCGACAGGGGAGCCCACGAGCAGTACTTC
TRBV13,TRBJ2-1,TRBD1,-,15,CASSRRDRGYNEQFF,TGTGCCAGCAGTCGCCGGGACAGGGGCTACAATGAGCAGTTCTTC
TRBV7-2,TRBJ1-5,TRBD1,-,14,CASSGQGRNQPQHF,TGTGCCAGCAGCGGACAGGGCAGGAATCAGCCCCAGCATTTT
TRBV7-7,TRBJ2-1,-,once,16,CASSSTLSRSYNEQFF,TGTGCTAGCAGCTCCACACTCTCTCGCTCCTACAATGAGCAGTTCTTC
TRBV7-2,TRBJ1-6,TRBD1,-,16,CASSHDRERYNSPLHF,TGTGCCAGCAGCCACGACAGGGAACGCTATAATTCACCCCTCCACTTT
TRBV4-3,TRBJ1-2,-,once,15,CASSQDAPLRNGYTF,TGCGCCAGCAGCCAAGATGCTCCGTTAAGGAATGGCTACACCTTC
TRBV7-9,TRBJ2-1,-,once,16,CASSRAGGLVFSEQFF,TGTGCCAGCAGCCGTGCCGGAGGACTCGTTTTCAGTGAGCAGTTCTTC
TRBV19,TRBJ1-2,TRBD1,-,18,CASSIDPGTGKPNYGYTF,TGTGCCAGTAGTATAGATCCGGGGACAGGGAAGCCTAACTATGGCTACACCTTC
TRBV30,TRBJ2-2,TRBD2,-,16,CAWSSGLAGVSGELFF,TGTGCCTGGAGTTCGGGACTAGCGGGGGTCTCCGGGGAGCTGTTTTTT
TRBV13,TRBJ2-1,TRBD2,-,18,CASSLLAGGDTTCNEQFF,TGTGCCAGCAGTCTCCTAGCGGGGGGGGATACCACATGCAATGAGCAGTTCTTC